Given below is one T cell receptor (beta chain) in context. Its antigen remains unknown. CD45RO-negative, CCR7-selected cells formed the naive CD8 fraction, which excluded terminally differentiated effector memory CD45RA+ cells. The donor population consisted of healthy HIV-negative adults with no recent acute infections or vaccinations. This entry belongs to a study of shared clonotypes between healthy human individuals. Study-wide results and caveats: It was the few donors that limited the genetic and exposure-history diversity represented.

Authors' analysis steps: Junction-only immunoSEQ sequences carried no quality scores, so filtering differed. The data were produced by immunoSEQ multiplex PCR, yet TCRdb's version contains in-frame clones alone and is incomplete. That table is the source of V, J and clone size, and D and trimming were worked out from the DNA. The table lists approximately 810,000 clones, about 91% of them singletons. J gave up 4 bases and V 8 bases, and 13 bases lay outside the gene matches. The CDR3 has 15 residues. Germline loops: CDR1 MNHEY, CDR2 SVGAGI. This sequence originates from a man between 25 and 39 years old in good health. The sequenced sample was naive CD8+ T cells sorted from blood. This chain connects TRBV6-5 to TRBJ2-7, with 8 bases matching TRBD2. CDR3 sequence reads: CASRRGGEDGYEQYF. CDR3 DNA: TGTGCCAGCCGTCGGGGGGGAGAGGATGGATACGAGCAGTACTTC.